The next 22 T cell receptor beta chains were all read from a single sample in a study of cytomegalovirus exposure and HLA in healthy donors. It was with 60 Vbeta and 13 Jbeta primers that the PCR ran. Using immunoSEQ multiplex PCR, the repertoire was profiled, and TCRdb retains in-frame clones only, with some absent. Its table lists about 70,000 clones. The material sequenced was PBMCs. These TCRs come from a woman between 25 and 40 years old in good health and CMV-seronegative.

The J gene is TRBJ2-2, the V gene TRBV9; 7 bases line up with TRBD2. This CDR3 comprises 16 residues. In germline, CDR1 is SGDLS, CDR2 YYNGEE. V lost 0 bases to trimming and J lost 3 bases; unmatched junction nucleotides: 5. The CDR3 region has the DNA TGTGCCAGCAGCGTAGAAAGGACTAGGCACACCGGGGAGCTGTTTTTT. Protein sequence: CASSVERTRHTGELFF.

J is TRBJ1-1 and V is TRBV4-1; D may be TRBD1 (5 bases). In germline, CDR1 is MGHRA, CDR2 YSYEKL. With 4 bases removed from V and 4 bases from J, the gap between germline ends came to 19 bases. CDR3 length: 16 amino acids. The CDR3 spells CASSRHGGPGSTEAFF. CDR3 bases: TGCGCCAGCAGCCGGCATGGGGGACCCGGGAGCACTGAAGCTTTCTTT.

CDR3 bases: TGTGCCAGCTCACCTCTAGCCAGGGACTTCTATGGCTACACCTTC. It yields the protein CASSPLARDFYGYTF. The rearrangement links TRBV18 to TRBJ1-2; tentative D call: TRBD1 (5 bases). Between the trimmed V and J ends, which lost 3 bases and 4 bases, there was a span of 15 bases. The length of the CDR3 is 15 residues. Germline lookup yields CDR1 KGHSH and CDR2 LQKENI.

V usage is TRBV18 and J usage is TRBJ2-7; no firm D call. Per the germline V gene, CDR1 is KGHSH and CDR2 is LQKENI. This CDR3 is built from 17 residues. The V end was cut by 2 bases, the J end by 0 bases, with 17 bases between. Here the CDR3 reads CASSPGSPVSGSYEQYF. The CDR3, as DNA: TGTGCCAGCTCACCAGGCTCCCCCGTGTCAGGCTCCTACGAGCAGTACTTC.

The rearrangement links TRBV29-1 to TRBJ1-5; D is perhaps TRBD1 (6 bases). V lost 5 bases, J lost 7 bases, and 12 bases lay in between. Per the germline V gene, CDR1 is SQVTM and CDR2 is ANQGSEA. The CDR3 is 12 amino acids. The CDR3 bases are TGCAGCGTTTCGGGACAAGGGCAGCCCCAGCATTTT. Translation: CSVSGQGQPQHF.

The rearrangement joins TRBV6-1 to TRBJ1-6, with 10 positions matching TRBD1. The CDR3 runs 14 residues. Germline CDR1 MNHNS, CDR2 SASEGT. Trimming removed 6 bases from V and 7 bases from J; junction bases left unmatched: 3. The CDR3 sequence: CASSEDRGNSPLHF. CDR3 nucleotides: TGTGCCAGCAGCGAGGACAGGGGGAATTCACCCCTCCACTTT.

The J gene is TRBJ2-1, the V gene TRBV2, with 12 bases aligning to TRBD2. Germline V gives CDR1 SNHLY, CDR2 FYNNEI. V gave up 1 base and J gave up 6 bases; unmatched junction bases: 4. The length of the CDR3 is 16 residues. The CDR3 loop is CASSEDPSGRVNEQFF. As DNA, the CDR3 is TGTGCCAGCAGTGAAGATCCTAGCGGGAGGGTCAATGAGCAGTTCTTC.

The V call is TRBV7-8, the J call TRBJ1-1; D not certain. Germline V CDR1 and CDR2: SGHVS, FQNEAQ. V shed 2 bases and J shed 8 bases, with 6 bases lying between them. CDR3 length: 11 amino acids. CDR3 in amino acids: CASSLQSEAFF. CDR3 coding DNA: TGTGCCAGCAGCTTACAATCAGAAGCTTTCTTT. Based on the CDR3 plus reference TRBV7-8 and TRBJ1-1, the full variable domain is GAGVSQSPRYKVAKRGQDVALRCDPISGHVSLFWYQQALGQGPEFLTYFQNEAQLDKSGLPSDRFFAERPEGSVSTLKIQRTQQEDSAVYLCASSLQSEAFFGQGTRLTVV.

The CDR3 sequence is CASSGDRDRASSPLHF. CDR3 in DNA: TGTGCCAGCAGCGGGGACCGGGACAGGGCCTCCTCACCCCTCCACTTT. The genes are TRBV9 and TRBJ1-6; TRBD1 matches 9 bases. Per the germline V gene, CDR1 is SGDLS and CDR2 is YYNGEE. After removal of 3 bases from V and 10 bases from J, the junction contained 11 bases not matched to a gene. The CDR3 totals 16 residues. Full variable domain (rest looked up from reference TRBV9 and TRBJ1-6): DSGVTQTPKHLITATGQRVTLRCSPRSGDLSVYWYQQSLDQGLQFLIQYYNGEERAKGNILERFSAQQFPDLHSELNLSSLELGDSALYFCASSGDRDRASSPLHFGNGTRLTVT.

The chain has TRBV5-6 and TRBJ1-3, with TRBD1 as a possible D gene (5 bases). CDR3 length: 16 amino acids. Germline CDR1 reads SGHDT; CDR2 reads YYEEEE. V was pared by 0 bases and J by 0 bases, with 10 bases between. CDR3 amino acids: CASSLVLGHSGNTIYF. The CDR3 DNA is TGTGCCAGCAGCTTGGTTTTGGGGCACTCTGGAAACACCATATATTTT. The full variable domain, completed using reference TRBV5-6 and TRBJ1-3, is DAGVTQSPTHLIKTRGQQVTLRCSPKSGHDTVSWYQQALGQGPQFIFQYYEEEERQRGNFPDRFSGHQFPNYSSELNVNALLLGDSALYLCASSLVLGHSGNTIYFGEGSWLTVV.

The chain couples TRBV4-1 to TRBJ2-5, with TRBD1 matching over 9 bases. The end of the DNA fits TRBJ2-7 better, so the J call may be wrong. The CDR3 spans 15 residues. Per germline, CDR1 MGHRA and CDR2 YSYEKL. The CDR3 DNA follows: TGCGCCACCGGACCCGGGACAGGGACCTACTACGAGCAGTACTTC. Amino acids: CATGPGTGTYYEQYF.

V and J are TRBV28 and TRBJ2-5; TRBD1 aligns across 7 bases. The CDR3 spans 15 residues. Trimming took 3 bases from V and 4 from J; bases not matched to a gene: 8. CDR1 and CDR2 (germline): MDHEN, SYDVKM. Here the CDR3 DNA reads TGTGCCAGCAGTTTCCCCCCGGCAGGGGGAGAGACCCAGTACTTC. The encoded protein is CASSFPPAGGETQYF.

This chain links TRBV30 with TRBJ1-6; the match to TRBD1 covers 8 bases. This CDR3 has 14 residues. Per the germline V gene, CDR1 is GTSNPN and CDR2 is SVGIG (reference sequence). J was trimmed by 6 bases and V by 3 bases; bases with no gene match: 4. The CDR3 coding sequence is TGTGCCTGGAGGACGACAGGGGCTAATTCACCCCTCCACTTT. Residues: CAWRTTGANSPLHF.

This sequence joins TRBV6-5 and TRBJ2-5, with unresolved D. V was trimmed by 8 bases and J by 2 bases, leaving 12 bases between them. The CDR3 consists of 13 residues. The germline gives CDR1 MNHEY, CDR2 SVGAGI. CDR3 in amino acids: CASVSRLQETQYF. The CDR3 nucleotides are TGTGCCAGCGTTTCCAGGTTACAAGAGACCCAGTACTTC.

The V gene is TRBV18, the J gene TRBJ1-5, with 10 bases that match TRBD1. The CDR3 covers 16 residues. Unmatched junction bases numbered 5, after V lost 2 bases and J lost 4 bases. The germline gives CDR1 KGHSH, CDR2 LQKENI. Here the CDR3 reads CASSPEGQGFNQPQHF. The CDR3 DNA is TGTGCCAGCTCACCAGAGGGACAGGGGTTTAATCAGCCCCAGCATTTT.

The rearrangement joins TRBV28 to TRBJ2-7, with D possibly matching TRBD1 (5 bases). V lost 5 bases, J lost 6 bases, and 11 bases lay in between. Germline-derived CDR1 and CDR2 are MDHEN and SYDVKM. The CDR3 covers 12 residues. CDR3 coding DNA: TGTGCCAGCAGTATACAGGATACCGAGCAGTACTTC. This gives the protein CASSIQDTEQYF.

The chain combines TRBV5-1 with TRBJ1-1; maybe TRBD1 (6 bases). The germline gives CDR1 SGHRS, CDR2 YFSETQ. CDR3 length: 14 residues. The ends were cut back, 2 bases at V and 0 bases at J, with 8 bases in the middle. As DNA, the CDR3 is TGCGCCAGCAGCTTACAGGGTATGAACACTGAAGCTTTCTTT. Protein sequence: CASSLQGMNTEAFF.

V and J are TRBV7-8 and TRBJ2-1, with D perhaps matching TRBD1 (5 bases). V shed 1 base and J shed 3 bases, with 10 bases lying between them. This CDR3 is built from 15 residues. Per germline, CDR1 SGHVS and CDR2 FQNEAQ. The CDR3 here is CASSLGQSLYNEQFF. The CDR3 DNA follows: TGTGCCAGCAGCTTAGGACAGAGCCTCTACAATGAGCAGTTCTTC.

The chain employs TRBV5-1 and TRBJ1-2; tentatively, D is TRBD1 (5 bases). Between the trimmed V and J ends, which lost 2 bases and 7 bases, there was a span of 18 bases. The CDR3 length is 15 residues. In germline, CDR1 is SGHRS, CDR2 YFSETQ. This CDR3 is CASSLNTGTSTGYTF. In nucleotides, the CDR3 is TGCGCCAGCAGCTTAAACACCGGGACTTCGACTGGCTACACCTTC.

The V gene is TRBV5-5, the J gene TRBJ2-3; 14 bases are a match to TRBD2. Trimming took 2 bases from V and 5 from J; bases not matched to a gene: 7. Germline loops: CDR1 SGHKS, CDR2 YYEKEE (reference sequence). This CDR3 region has 17 residues. CDR3 protein: CASSFAGTSGSGDTQYF. The CDR3 nucleotides read TGTGCCAGCAGCTTCGCCGGGACTAGCGGGAGCGGAGATACGCAGTATTTT.

V and J are TRBV25-1 and TRBJ1-2; TRBD1 matches 8 bases. Looked up from germline, CDR1 is MGHDK and CDR2 is SYGVNS. The CDR3 has 15 amino acids. V lost 4 bases and J lost 8; bases outside the gene matches: 12. The CDR3 coding sequence is TGTGCCAGCAGTGGGGGACAGGCCACGACTAGGGGCTACACCTTC. The encoded protein is CASSGGQATTRGYTF.

The chain uses TRBV10-3 and TRBJ2-7; D not certain. V was pared by 10 bases and J by 0 bases, with 13 bases between. The CDR3 has 13 residues. The germline V gene has CDR1 ENHRY and CDR2 SYGVKD. The CDR3 DNA reads TGTGCCACAAAAGAGGCTAGCTCCTACGAGCAGTACTTC. It yields the protein CATKEASSYEQYF.